A single sample is the source of the 27 T cell receptor beta chains below, sequenced in a study of PD-1 blockade in classical Hodgkin lymphoma. Each patient experienced a relapse that followed autologous stem cell transplantation, and brentuximab vedotin exposure varied. Purification of CD4+ T cells from thawed PBMCs was performed via magnetic negative selection. TCRdb's copy holds only in-frame clones and misses some; the assay was immunoSEQ multiplex PCR. Among 30,000 or so clones, roughly 85% were seen once, and the ten largest hold 2.4%. The sequenced sample was CD4+ T cells from blood, obtained at baseline. The receptor set was obtained from a human donor with classical Hodgkin lymphoma.

The chain uses TRBV9 and TRBJ2-2; 7 bases fit TRBD2. Germline CDR1 SGDLS, CDR2 YYNGEE. V lost 0 bases, J lost 7 bases, and 12 bases stayed unmatched. The CDR3 has 17 residues. The CDR3, as DNA: TGTGCCAGCAGCGTAGCTTACGAGCGGGATGGGGGCGGGGAGCTGTTTTTT. The encoded protein is CASSVAYERDGGGELFF.

This sequence joins TRBV27 and TRBJ1-1; D uncertain. The CDR3 covers 18 residues. Germline V gene data show CDR1 as MNHEY and CDR2 as SMNVEV (reference sequence). Trimming removed 4 bases from V and 0 bases from J, with 21 bases in between. CDR3 amino acids: CASSYLPSAVEVNTEAFF. In DNA, the CDR3 is TGTGCCAGCAGTTATTTACCCTCGGCGGTGGAAGTGAACACTGAAGCTTTCTTT.

The chain couples TRBV11-2 to TRBJ2-5, with 7 bases lining up with TRBD2. Per the germline V gene, CDR1 is SGHAT and CDR2 is FQNNGV. The CDR3 is 17 amino acids. The J segment lost 4 bases and the V segment lost 0 bases, leaving 11 bases of the junction unmatched. The CDR3 nucleotides read TGTGCCAGCAGCTTAGATCCCGGGACTAAAGGGGTAGAGACCCAGTACTTC. This translates into CASSLDPGTKGVETQYF.

The chain combines TRBV2 with TRBJ2-2, with D possibly TRBD1 on 7 matching bases. This CDR3 has 16 residues. Looked up from germline, CDR1 is SNHLY and CDR2 is FYNNEI. Trimming cost V 4 bases and J 2 bases, with 14 bases left between them. Here the CDR3 DNA reads TGTGCCAGCAGTGTAAGGCAGGGGGGCAACACCGGGGAGCTGTTTTTT. Its translation is CASSVRQGGNTGELFF.

This clone was recorded only once. The J gene is TRBJ2-4, the V gene TRBV19; TRBD1 is a possible D gene (5 bases). This CDR3 region has 16 residues. V lost 5 bases and J lost 0, with 14 bases in between. Per germline, CDR1 LNHDA and CDR2 SQIVND (reference sequence). The CDR3 region has the DNA TGTGCCAGTAGTCCTCAGGGAACCCTAGCCAAAAACATTCAGTACTTC. It is translated as CASSPQGTLAKNIQYF.

The chain has TRBV5-6 and TRBJ2-7, with 15 bases lining up with TRBD2. Germline V gene data show CDR1 as SGHDT and CDR2 as YYEEEE. V trimming: 4 bases; J trimming: 2 bases; junction bases outside the gene matches: 7. The CDR3 sequence is 17 residues long. For the CDR3, the DNA is TGTGCCAGCAGCGTGGGACTAGCGGGAGGAATTACCTACGAGCAGTACTTC. Translated, it gives CASSVGLAGGITYEQYF.

Here the CDR3 reads CASSYPTGGSYNEQFF. Written as DNA, the CDR3 is TGTGCCAGTAGCTACCCTACCGGGGGCTCCTACAATGAGCAGTTCTTC. This rearrangement joins TRBV19 to TRBJ2-1; D is perhaps TRBD2 (6 bases). The CDR3 runs to 16 residues. With 6 bases removed from V and 0 bases from J, the gap between germline ends came to 15 bases. Germline assignment: CDR1 LNHDA and CDR2 SQIVND (reference sequence). Filled out from reference TRBV19 and TRBJ2-1, the complete variable domain reads DGGITQSPKYLFRKEGQNVTLSCEQNLNHDAMYWYRQDPGQGLRLIYYSQIVNDFQKGDIAEGYSVSREKKESFPLTVTSAQKNPTAFYLCASSYPTGGSYNEQFFGPGTRLTVL.

Concerning this clone: At one end, the junction sequence differs from germline, possibly due to a read error. This rearrangement joins TRBV7-2 to TRBJ1-2; D unresolved. Germline V gene sequence: CDR1 SGHTA, CDR2 FQGNSA. The CDR3 has 13 amino acids. CDR3 DNA sequence: TGCGCCAGCAGCCAAGAAACCCGGCATGGCTACACCTTC. Its protein product is CASSQETRHGYTF. The complete variable domain, with remaining parts taken from reference TRBV7-2 and TRBJ1-2, reads GAGVSQSPSNKVTEKGKDVELRCDPISGHTALYWYRQSLGQGLEFLIYFQGNSAPDKSGLPSDRFSAERTGGSVSTLTIQRTQQEDSAVYLCASSQETRHGYTFGSGTRLTVV.

The V gene is TRBV10-2, the J gene TRBJ2-1, with 7 bases identical to TRBD1. Losses at the gene ends were 2 bases for V and 10 bases for J; bases not matched to a gene: 8. Germline V gene data show CDR1 as WSHSY and CDR2 as SAAADI. This CDR3 is built from 14 residues. CDR3 sequence: CASSEKGAGFEQFF. CDR3 bases: TGCGCCAGCAGTGAGAAGGGGGCAGGATTCGAGCAGTTCTTC.

The chain carries TRBV4-1 and TRBJ2-5; a weak D match, TRBD2 (5 bases). V dropped 4 bases and J dropped 8 bases, with 17 bases sitting between them. CDR1 and CDR2 from the germline V gene are MGHRA and YSYEKL. The CDR3 extends over 14 amino acids. The CDR3 sequence is CASSRLGEIDTQYF. CDR3 sequence (DNA): TGCGCCAGCAGCCGTTTGGGAGAGATAGACACCCAGTACTTC.

The chain couples TRBV6-1 to TRBJ2-5; D not resolved. The germline V and J ends were trimmed by 1 base and 4 bases, with 4 bases remaining between them. CDR3 length: 12 amino acids. The germline gives CDR1 MNHNS, CDR2 SASEGT. Here the CDR3 reads CASSEVRETQYF. Here the CDR3 DNA reads TGTGCCAGCAGTGAAGTGCGAGAGACCCAGTACTTC.

The V call is TRBV6-1, the J call TRBJ2-7, with TRBD1 as a possible D gene (5 bases). V lost 6 bases to trimming and J lost 0 bases, with 12 bases between them. This CDR3 comprises 14 residues. Germline CDR1 and CDR2: MNHNS and SASEGT. The CDR3 here is CASRGARSSYEQYF. DNA of the CDR3: TGTGCCAGCAGAGGGGCCCGGAGCTCCTACGAGCAGTACTTC.

This clone was counted a few times. This chain links TRBV5-6 with TRBJ1-2; D unresolved. The V gene's germline CDR1 is SGHDT and CDR2 YYEEEE. The CDR3 covers 13 residues. V lost 1 base and J 2 bases, leaving 6 bases between the germline ends. CDR3 region: CASSLTLNYGYTF. The CDR3, as DNA: TGTGCCAGCAGCTTGACCCTAAACTATGGCTACACCTTC. Looking up the rest from reference TRBV5-6 and TRBJ1-2 gives the full variable domain: DAGVTQSPTHLIKTRGQQVTLRCSPKSGHDTVSWYQQALGQGPQFIFQYYEEEERQRGNFPDRFSGHQFPNYSSELNVNALLLGDSALYLCASSLTLNYGYTFGSGTRLTVV.

The chain couples TRBV11-2 to TRBJ1-1; TRBD1 matches 9 bases. This CDR3 has 15 residues. V shed 0 bases and J 12 bases; nucleotides not matched to a gene: 11. Per the germline V gene, CDR1 is SGHAT and CDR2 is FQNNGV. CDR3 in DNA: TGTGCCAGCAGCTTAGAGAGAGCGGGACAGGGCGAAACTTTCTTT. This codes for CASSLERAGQGETFF.

This clone was seen a single time. In DNA, the CDR3 is TGCAGCGTTGCTAAGCTTCGACAGGGTGACGAGCAGTACTTC. Protein sequence: CSVAKLRQGDEQYF. The chain employs TRBV29-1 and TRBJ2-7; 7 nucleotides line up with TRBD1. The CDR3 loop spans 14 amino acids. Germline CDR1 SQVTM, CDR2 ANQGSEA. Trimming took 4 bases from V and 5 from J; bases not matched to a gene: 11.

The chain recombines TRBV19 with TRBJ1-1; D might be TRBD1 (5 bases). CDR1 and CDR2 (germline): LNHDA, SQIVND (reference sequence). V lost 2 bases and J 6 bases, leaving 7 bases between the germline ends. This CDR3 region has 12 residues. CDR3 nucleotide sequence: TGTGCCAGTAGTATAAGAGGGGCTGAAGCTTTCTTT. This encodes CASSIRGAEAFF. Based on the CDR3 plus reference TRBV19 and TRBJ1-1, the full variable domain is DGGITQSPKYLFRKEGQNVTLSCEQNLNHDAMYWYRQDPGQGLRLIYYSQIVNDFQKGDIAEGYSVSREKKESFPLTVTSAQKNPTAFYLCASSIRGAEAFFGQGTRLTVV.

J is TRBJ1-5 and V is TRBV2; a possible D gene is TRBD1 (6 bases). V was pared by 3 bases and J by 4 bases, with 16 bases between. CDR3 size: 16 residues. Germline V gene sequence: CDR1 SNHLY, CDR2 FYNNEI. CDR3 DNA sequence: TGTGCCAGCAGTGACCAATCCGGGACAATAAATCAGCCCCAGCATTTT. Its protein product is CASSDQSGTINQPQHF.

Here the CDR3 DNA reads TGTGCCAGCAAGGGCCCTCCCCTCGAAGAGACCCAGTACTTC. Protein sequence: CASKGPPLEETQYF. This chain uses TRBV28 with TRBJ2-5; D is undetermined. The V end was cut by 7 bases, the J end by 3 bases, with 15 bases between. The CDR3 is 14 amino acids. Germline V gene lookup returns CDR1 MDHEN and CDR2 SYDVKM.

V usage is TRBV19 and J usage is TRBJ2-3; D is ambiguous. Trimming took 3 bases from V and 2 from J, leaving 6 bases between them. This CDR3 has 13 residues. In germline, CDR1 is LNHDA, CDR2 SQIVND (reference sequence). CDR3 amino acids: CASSIQATDTQYF. Here the CDR3 DNA reads TGTGCCAGTAGTATCCAGGCCACAGATACGCAGTATTTT. Filled out from reference TRBV19 and TRBJ2-3, the complete variable domain reads DGGITQSPKYLFRKEGQNVTLSCEQNLNHDAMYWYRQDPGQGLRLIYYSQIVNDFQKGDIAEGYSVSREKKESFPLTVTSAQKNPTAFYLCASSIQATDTQYFGPGTRLTVL.

The gene calls are TRBV2 and TRBJ2-1; 8 bases line up with TRBD2. The CDR3 loop spans 19 amino acids. V lost 6 bases and J lost 8; bases outside the gene matches: 24. Germline CDR1 reads SNHLY; CDR2 reads FYNNEI. CDR3 DNA sequence: TGTGCCAGCAGCAAACAACGGAGGTCTATGAAAAGCGGGGGCGATGAGCAGTTCTTC. This codes for CASSKQRRSMKSGGDEQFF.

V usage is TRBV6-1 and J usage is TRBJ1-1, with D unclear. Germline CDR1 MNHNS, CDR2 SASEGT. V lost 6 bases and J lost 10, with 15 bases in between. The CDR3 consists of 12 residues. CDR3 sequence (DNA): TGTGCCAGCAGCGAGAGACTCCCCAGAGCTTTCTTT. Its protein is CASSERLPRAFF.

J is TRBJ1-2 and V is TRBV5-1; TRBD1 might be the D (5 bases). The CDR3 has 15 residues. Germline CDR1 and CDR2: SGHRS and YFSETQ. V was trimmed by 4 bases and J by 4 bases, leaving 17 bases between them. For the CDR3, the DNA is TGCGCCAGCAGCCCCGAGGGGCTAAGGGCCTATGGCTACACCTTC. As protein: CASSPEGLRAYGYTF.

This chain joins TRBV6-5 and TRBJ1-2; possible D gene TRBD1, 6 bases. Germline V gene sequence: CDR1 MNHEY, CDR2 SVGAGI. V shed 2 bases and J shed 5 bases, with 15 bases lying between them. This CDR3 region has 15 residues. The CDR3 protein is CASSYDHRVPYGYTF. The CDR3 coding sequence is TGTGCCAGCAGTTACGACCACAGGGTTCCTTATGGCTACACCTTC.

The rearrangement joins TRBV12-5 to TRBJ2-1; 11 bases map to TRBD1. This CDR3 region has 15 residues. V dropped 5 bases and J dropped 6; count of bases not matched to a gene: 6. Germline V gene data show CDR1 as LGHNT and CDR2 as FRNRAP. The CDR3 DNA is TGTGCTAGTGGTCTCGGGACAGGGGGAAGCAATGAGCAGTTCTTC. Translated, it gives CASGLGTGGSNEQFF.

The rearrangement joins TRBV30 to TRBJ2-5; 7 bases agree with TRBD1. This CDR3 has 15 amino acids. Germline CDR1 reads GTSNPN; CDR2 reads SVGIG (reference sequence). Trimming cost V 5 bases and J 1 base; bases outside gene matches: 10. The DNA of the CDR3 is TGTGCCTGGCAAAAAGGGGGCCAATTCCAAGAGACCCAGTACTTC. Protein sequence: CAWQKGGQFQETQYF.

The rearrangement uses TRBV6-1 and TRBJ2-3; D is unresolved. There are 18 residues in the CDR3. Germline assignment: CDR1 MNHNS and CDR2 SASEGT. Trimming took 4 bases from V and 0 from J, leaving 20 bases between them. The CDR3 loop reads CASSVRLPKVASTDTQYF. The CDR3 nucleotides are TGTGCCAGCAGTGTTCGGCTTCCCAAGGTGGCTAGCACAGATACGCAGTATTTT.

This rearrangement joins TRBV5-1 to TRBJ1-2; D may be TRBD1 (5 bases). Looked up from germline, CDR1 is SGHRS and CDR2 is YFSETQ. The CDR3 loop spans 14 amino acids. The V end was cut by 3 bases, the J end by 1 base, with 10 bases between. The CDR3 here is CASSSSGLNYGYTF. For the CDR3, the DNA is TGCGCCAGCAGCTCCTCGGGACTTAACTATGGCTACACCTTC.